This TCR beta chain was captured in a study of brain T cells in children with intractable seizures. Deletions cut 0 bases from V and 0 bases from J, with 15 bases between. Germline V gives CDR1 MNHEY, CDR2 SVGEGT. The CDR3 contains 18 residues. This clone was seen just once. The target antigen is unknown. Libraries were prepared by immunoSEQ multiplex PCR; TCRdb keeps only in-frame clonotypes and omits some of them. The sample shows fewer than 85,000 clones, about 92% of them seen only once. Study outcomes and limitations: Clones missing pre-surgery may reflect undersampling of that blood sample.

The V call is TRBV6-2 or TRBV6-3, the J call TRBJ2-1; TRBD2 is a possible D gene (5 bases). The TCR sequence derives from a boy in the first two years of life with tuberous sclerosis and intractable seizures. Sequenced material: peripheral blood, taken at surgery. In DNA, the CDR3 is TGTGCCAGCAGTTACTCGAGAGGGCCCGGCCCCTCCTACAATGAGCAGTTCTTC. Its protein product is CASSYSRGPGPSYNEQFF.